This T cell receptor beta chain is from a study of T-cell memory formation after mild COVID-19. Notes on the study in general: For second-wave clones that peaked at day 37, SARS-CoV-2 specificity went unverified.

In the case of this clonotype: The antigen remains unidentified.

With 2 bases removed from V and 5 bases from J, the gap between germline ends came to 14 bases. CDR1 is SEHNR, CDR2 FQNEAQ, per germline (reference sequence). The CDR3 covers 15 residues. TCRdb re-analysed the 5' RACE reads in MiXCR, keeping a single row per CDR3 protein. The sample holds approximately 100,000 distinct CDR3 sequences, roughly 11% seen once. Sample: PBMCs or a T cell subset sorted from them (not recorded which). This chain uses TRBV7-9 with TRBJ2-3; D remains unclear. The sequence was obtained from a man aged 18 to 30 who had mild COVID-19 (a few samples of this study predate the infection). Cell type and time point are not known. The CDR3 coding sequence is TGTGCCAGCAGCTTATTCGACGGACCTGGAGATACGCAGTATTTT. Translation gives CASSLFDGPGDTQYF.